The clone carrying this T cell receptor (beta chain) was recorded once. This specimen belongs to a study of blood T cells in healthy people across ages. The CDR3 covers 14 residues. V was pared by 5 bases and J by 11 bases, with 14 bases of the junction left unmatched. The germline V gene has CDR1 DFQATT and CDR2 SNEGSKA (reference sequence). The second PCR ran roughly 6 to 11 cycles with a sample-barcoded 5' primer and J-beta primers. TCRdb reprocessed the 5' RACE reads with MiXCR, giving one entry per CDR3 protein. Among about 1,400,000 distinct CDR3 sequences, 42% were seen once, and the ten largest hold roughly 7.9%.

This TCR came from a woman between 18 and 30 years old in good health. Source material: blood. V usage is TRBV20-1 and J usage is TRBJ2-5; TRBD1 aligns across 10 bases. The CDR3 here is CSARSTGGLYGQYF. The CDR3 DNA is TGCAGTGCTCGCTCGACAGGGGGCCTCTACGGGCAGTACTTC.